The present T cell receptor (beta chain) was sequenced within a study of response to subunit inactivated influenza vaccine. Broader study findings: Authors suggested that a seasonal influenza vaccination recruits few new T cells each time.

As regards this clonotype: Antigen specificity is unknown.

V trimming: 8 bases; J trimming: 7 bases; junction bases outside the gene matches: 21. This CDR3 spans 19 amino acids. Per the germline V gene, CDR1 is MNHEY and CDR2 is SMNVEV (reference sequence). Each CDR3 protein is one row after TCRdb ran MiXCR on the RT-PCR reads. Of approximately 310,000 distinct CDR3 sequences in the sample, less than 25% were seen once. This clonotype was sampled from a man in his fifties or sixties who received an inactivated influenza vaccine. The sequences come from PBMCs from blood, collected less than 22 months after vaccination. The chain is built from TRBV27 and TRBJ2-2, with TRBD2 matching over 11 bases. CDR3 DNA: TGTGCCAGCGACTATAAAAGTGTAGCTAGCGGGAGGCAGATCGGGGAGCTGTTTTTT. It is translated as CASDYKSVASGRQIGELFF.